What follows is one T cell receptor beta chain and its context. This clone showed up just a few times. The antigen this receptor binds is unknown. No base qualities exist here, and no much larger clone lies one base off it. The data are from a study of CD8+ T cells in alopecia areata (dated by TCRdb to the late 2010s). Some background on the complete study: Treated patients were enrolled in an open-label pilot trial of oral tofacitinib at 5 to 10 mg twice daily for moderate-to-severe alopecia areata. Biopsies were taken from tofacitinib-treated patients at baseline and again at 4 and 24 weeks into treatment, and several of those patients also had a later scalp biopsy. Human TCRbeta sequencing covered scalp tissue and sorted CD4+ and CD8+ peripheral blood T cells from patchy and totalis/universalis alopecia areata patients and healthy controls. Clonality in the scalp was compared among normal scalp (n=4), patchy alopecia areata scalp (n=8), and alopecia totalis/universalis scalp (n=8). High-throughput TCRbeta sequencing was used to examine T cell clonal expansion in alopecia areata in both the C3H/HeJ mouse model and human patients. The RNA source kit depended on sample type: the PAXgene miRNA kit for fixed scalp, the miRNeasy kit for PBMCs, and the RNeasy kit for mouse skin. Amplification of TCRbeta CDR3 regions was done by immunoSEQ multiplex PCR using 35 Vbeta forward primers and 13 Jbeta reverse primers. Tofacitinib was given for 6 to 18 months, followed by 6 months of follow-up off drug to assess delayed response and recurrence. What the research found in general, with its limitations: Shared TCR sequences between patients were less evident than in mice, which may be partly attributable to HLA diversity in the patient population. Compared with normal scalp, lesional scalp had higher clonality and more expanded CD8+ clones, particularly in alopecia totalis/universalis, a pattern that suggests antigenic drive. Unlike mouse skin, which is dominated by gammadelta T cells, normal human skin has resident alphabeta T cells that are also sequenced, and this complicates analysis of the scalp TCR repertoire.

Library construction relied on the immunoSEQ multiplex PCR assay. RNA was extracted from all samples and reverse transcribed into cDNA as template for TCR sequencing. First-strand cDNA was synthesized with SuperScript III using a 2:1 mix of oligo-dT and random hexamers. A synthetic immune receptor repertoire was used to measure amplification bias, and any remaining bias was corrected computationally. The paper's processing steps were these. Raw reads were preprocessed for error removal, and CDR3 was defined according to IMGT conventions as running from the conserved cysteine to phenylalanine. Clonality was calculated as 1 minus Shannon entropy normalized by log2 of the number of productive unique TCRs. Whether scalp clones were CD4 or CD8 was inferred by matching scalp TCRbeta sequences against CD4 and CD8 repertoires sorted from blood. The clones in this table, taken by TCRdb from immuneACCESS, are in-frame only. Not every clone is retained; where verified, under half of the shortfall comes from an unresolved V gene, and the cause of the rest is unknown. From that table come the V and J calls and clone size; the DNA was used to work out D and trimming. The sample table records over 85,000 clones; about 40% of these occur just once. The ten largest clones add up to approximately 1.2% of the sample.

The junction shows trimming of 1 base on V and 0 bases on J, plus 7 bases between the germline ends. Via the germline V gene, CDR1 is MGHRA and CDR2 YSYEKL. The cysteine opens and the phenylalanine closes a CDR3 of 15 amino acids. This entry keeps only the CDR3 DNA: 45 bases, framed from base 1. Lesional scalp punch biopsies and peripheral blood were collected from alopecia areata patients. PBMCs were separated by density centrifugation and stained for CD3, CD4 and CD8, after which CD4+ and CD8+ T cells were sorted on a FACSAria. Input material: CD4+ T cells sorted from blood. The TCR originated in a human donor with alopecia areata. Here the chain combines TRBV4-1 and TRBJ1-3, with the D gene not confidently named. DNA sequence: TGCGCCAGCAGCCAAGTTATAACCTCTGGAAACACCATATATTTT. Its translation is CASSQVITSGNTIYF.